The sequence of this T cell receptor (beta chain) was determined in a study of cytomegalovirus exposure and HLA in healthy donors (dated by TCRdb to 2016 to 2017). Concerning the study at large: According to an earlier analysis of 550 to 750 of the donors, 200 million or so T cells yielded 117 million unique TCR beta sequences and 276 Gb of sequence data. To decide whether each TCR beta V gene segment behaved as functional or pseudogenic, an earlier analysis of nearly 600 of the donors relied on high-throughput TCR beta sequencing. Approximately 310 gigabases of sequencing data and tens of millions of unique TCR sequences were included in an early release covering around 600 HLA-typed donors. The later analysis used no new phenotypic data to find candidate immune exposures, relying instead on TCR beta sequences and their occurrence across donors. Roughly 5 DR-DQ haplotypes were handled as single units for association and clustering, since linkage in the cohort was strong. HLA typing covered class I and class II loci at four-digit resolution. All discovery cohort repertoires had been generated using a single sequencing platform. The T cell repertoires of 666 subjects were profiled by immunosequencing and related to cytomegalovirus serostatus. Among the roughly 400 genotyped donors, about 85% belonged to the genetic ancestry cluster associated with self-reported Caucasian donors. A later genetic analysis used genome-wide SNP genotypes for about 65% of the 666 donors, treating that subset as a discovery cohort. Across approximately 400 genotyped donors of the cohort, an average of about 240,000 unique TCR beta nucleotide sequences per donor were sequenced, and approximately 19% of those sequences were non-productive. Typing coverage varied by locus: roughly 620-630 donors for A, B, C, DRB1 and DQB1; roughly 520 for DQA1; some 610 for DPA1; fewer than 480 for DPB1. To predict cytomegalovirus infection status, the study brought together high-throughput TCR immunosequencing, statistical association of individual TCRs with disease status, and machine learning. A later analysis re-analyzed previously published TCR beta repertoires from 550 to 700 donors and added high-resolution HLA genotyping to study TCR occurrence patterns. Donor age, sex, ethnicity and CMV serostatus were collected together with the repertoire data. The study was designed to test whether signatures of past pathogen exposure could be identified by cataloging public T cell receptors. Besides the first cohort of 500 to 700 subjects, a separate validation cohort made up of 120 or so different subjects was used.

The cohort consisted of 600 or so healthy bone marrow donors. At the time of sampling, every cohort member was nominally healthy, though immune exposures that went unrecorded were likely present. The donor tested CMV seropositive and was one of the 289 seropositive cohort members. A peripheral blood sample was provided by each donor, and peripheral blood mononuclear cells were used for TCR beta sequencing. The Qiagen DNeasy Blood Extraction Kit was used to extract genomic DNA from the blood cell samples. Library generation was performed with the immunoSEQ multiplex PCR assay. For the multiplex PCR, a mixture combining 60 forward primers for TCR Vbeta segments and 13 reverse primers for TCR Jbeta segments was used. A multiplex PCR assay on genomic DNA amplified the CDR3 region of rearranged TCR beta genes. On the Illumina HiSeq System, the amplified TCR beta libraries were sequenced as 87-base-pair reads. Per the authors' processing: A later analysis tallied 75 million to 95 million unique TCR beta chains across the approximately 670 repertoires, and around 10 million of those chains were shared by two or more donors. Raw reads were error-corrected and collapsed into unique sequences by a nearest-neighbor algorithm in which closely related sequences were merged to remove PCR and sequencing errors. CDR3 sequences were aligned to IMGT reference sequences to assign V, D and J gene segments. Each retained sequence needed at least a six-nucleotide match to both a V gene segment and a J gene segment. A rearrangement was called productive if the CDR3 had no stop codons and remained in frame with V and J, and every other rearrangement was called non-productive. CDR3 was defined by IMGT convention, running from the second conserved V-encoded cysteine to the conserved J-encoded phenylalanine. The earlier analysis of 587 of the donors excluded sequences that lacked an unambiguous match to a single V gene segment. In an earlier analysis of approximately 610 of the donors, V segments were called functional above 56.7% productive rearrangements and were called segregating when the between-donor standard deviation exceeded 5%. A statistical classification framework was developed to diagnose cytomegalovirus status using the catalog of TCR beta chain sequences. A later analysis assigned V and J genes by comparing TCR nucleotide sequences with IMGT/GENE-DB human TR gene sequences. A later analysis assigned CDR3 sequences and most-parsimonious VDJ recombination scenarios with the TCRdist pipeline. A later analysis defined each TCR beta chain by its CDR3 amino acid sequence plus V-gene family, and excluded reads lacking a unique V-gene family. To address suspected cross-contamination and a sequencing artifact, a later analysis removed 592 highly shared, low-generation-probability nucleotide sequences. A later analysis calculated a clonal expansion index for each public chain from normalized within-repertoire ranks of inferred template counts. A later analysis computed generation probabilities with a VDJ recombination model fitted to out-of-frame rearrangements, and checked the results against IGoR. Hypergeometric tests were used in a later analysis to score TCR-TCR, TCR-HLA and TCR-CMV co-occurrence, with a repertoire-size bias correction applied to the TCR pairs. False discovery rates were estimated in a later analysis by permuting HLA or CMV assignments 20 times. In a later analysis, co-occurring TCRs were grouped using DBSCAN, with TCRdist sequence similarity added in when clustering inside HLA-allele-positive subsets. For co-occurrence clustering, repertoires with fewer than 30,000 or more than 120,000 public chains were excluded, along with about five repertoires with anomalous nucleotide sharing. TCRdb provides this immuneACCESS table in a form limited to in-frame rearrangements. Some clones are lacking; in checked studies, under half of them reflect an unresolved V gene, and why the rest are absent is not known. V, J and clone size reflect that table, while D and trimming were determined from the DNA. The sample data list some 180,000 clones, and around 82% of these were observed just once. Roughly 1.7% of the sample goes to the ten largest clones.

In regard to this clone: Its antigen is still unknown. No much larger clonotype is one base removed from it; base qualities were not supplied.

The investigation overall reported the following: An earlier analysis of approximately 530 of the donors showed that most TCR beta V segments appeared in productive rearrangements either about 90% or about 30% of the time, which broadly matched IMGT annotations. According to a later analysis, most CMV-associated TCR beta chains appeared to be HLA-restricted, and the HLA associations seemed to be driven largely by CMV exposure. Correlated functional status among segregating V segments might be attributable to linkage disequilibrium, but an unknown experimental factor could not be ruled out. Across donors, most TCR sequences were observed very rarely, whereas some public TCRs were present in many individuals. A total of 164 TCR beta chains were listed by the study as associated with cytomegalovirus. At a false discovery rate of 0.05, a later analysis linked some 17,000 TCR beta sequences to specific HLA alleles. Immune exposure information for the cohort was limited to CMV serostatus. According to a later genetic analysis, donors in an Asian-associated ancestry cluster had fewer N-insertions in productive TCRs than the approximately 670-donor mean. V-gene and J-gene trimming of TCR beta chains was associated with a missense DCLRE1C variant in a later genetic analysis, and the association was replicated in an independent cohort. A group of highly shared sequence variants was considered likely to be a technical artifact of the sequencing pipeline. Presence/absence analyses assumed roughly uniform sequencing depth across donors, an assumption that may not hold. The authors suggested that the approach could potentially be generalized to other disease states and immunological phenotypes. A later analysis found that TCR association rates varied across HLA loci, with DRB1 alleles showing the most associated TCRs and HLA-C alleles the fewest. Because HLA typing was missing for some donors at each locus, association tests included only the typed subset. About 17 rarely observed V segments, including chromosome 9 orphons, were excluded from the earlier analysis of about 600 of the donors because counts were too low. Because the 87-base-pair reads could not distinguish some IMGT-functional V segments, including TRBV6-2 and TRBV6-3, those segments were excluded. In a later analysis, HLA-associated TCR beta chains were found to be more clonally expanded and to have lower generation probabilities than equally common non-associated chains. Assigning TCR associations to individual alleles was difficult when HLA alleles, especially DR and DQ, strongly co-occurred. Several of the top co-occurrence clusters appeared to be linked to parvovirus B19, influenza, CMV and Epstein-Barr virus, according to a later analysis. Only TCR beta chains were sequenced in this cohort, and the absence of alpha or paired-chain data limited detectable features. Cytomegalovirus status was reported to be diagnosed by the classifier with high specificity and sensitivity in both the original and validation cohorts. Three of the identified cytomegalovirus-associated TCR beta chains were confirmed in vitro to be specific for cytomegalovirus antigens. A further reported finding was that TCR beta sequences accurately predicted the HLA-A and HLA-B alleles for most subjects in the first cohort.

The germline ends are 8 bases apart after V is trimmed by 5 bases and J by 0 bases. Measured from the cysteine to the phenylalanine, the CDR3 is 12 residues long. The entry retains the CDR3 DNA only, 36 bases that are in frame from base 1. The CDR1 and CDR2 encoded by the germline V gene (reference sequence) are GTSNPN and SVGIG. Material: PBMCs. Recombination linked TRBV30 to TRBJ2-7; matching of 5 bases hints at TRBD1 as the D gene. This sequence originates from a man aged 40-49 years in good health and CMV-seropositive. The CDR3 protein: CAWGQYSYEQYF. The DNA sequence is TGTGCCTGGGGACAATACTCCTACGAGCAGTACTTC.